The rows below give T cell receptor beta chains drawn from one sample of a study of T cells in Graves' hyperthyroidism and ophthalmopathy. TCRdb used MiXCR to reprocess the multiplex PCR reads, holding one entry per CDR3 protein. The sample records hundreds of thousands of distinct CDR3 sequences, approximately 17% being singletons. The sample consisted of blood. Receptors originate from a young woman with Graves' ophthalmopathy. CDR3s include the opening cysteine and the closing phenylalanine or tryptophan. The order of the fields is V gene, D gene, J gene, clone size, CDR3 protein, CDR3 DNA. A D gene is named only where the DNA matches it firmly. Some rows have no size entry. The others give once, few or many, or a class for an expanded clone.

>TRBV27|TRBD1|TRBJ1-1|many
CASRKTGLNTEAFF
TGTGCCAGCCGTAAGACAGGGTTGAACACTGAAGCTTTCTTT
>TRBV7-2|-|TRBJ2-3|many
CASSFRTRPSRTDTQYF
TGTGCCAGCAGCTTCCGGACTCGCCCGAGCCGCACAGATACGCAGTATTTT
>TRBV7-2|-|TRBJ2-7|many
CASSLPLYRVEQYF
TGTGCCAGCAGCCTCCCACTCTACAGGGTCGAGCAGTACTTC
>TRBV2|-|TRBJ1-2|many
CASSEEVVSGGYTF
TGTGCCAGCAGTGAAGAGGTCGTCTCAGGGGGCTACACCTTC
>TRBV3-1|TRBD1|TRBJ1-6|-
CASGQGAVSNSPLHF
TGTGCCAGCGGACAGGGGGCTGTTTCAAATTCACCCCTCCACTTT
>TRBV5-1|TRBD2|TRBJ2-1|-
CASRGGGRNEQFF
TGCGCCAGCAGAGGCGGGGGGAGGAATGAGCAGTTCTTC
>TRBV6-1|TRBD1|TRBJ1-5|many
CASSVRTGASNQPQHF
TGTGCCAGCAGTGTCCGGACAGGGGCTAGCAATCAGCCCCAGCATTTT
>TRBV9|TRBD1|TRBJ2-6|-
CASSVEQGGSGANVLTF
TGTGCCAGCAGCGTAGAACAGGGGGGCTCTGGGGCCAACGTCCTGACTTTC
>TRBV10-3|TRBD1|TRBJ2-3|many
CAISDRGSTDTQYF
TGTGCCATCAGTGACAGGGGGAGCACAGATACGCAGTATTTT
>TRBV18|TRBD2|TRBJ2-2|-
CASSPRSGSFNTGELFF
TGTGCCAGCTCACCACGGAGCGGGAGCTTCAACACCGGGGAGCTGTTTTTT